This TCR beta chain was identified in a study of CD4 T cells in relation to SARS-CoV-2 and coronaviruses. Findings and limits, study-wide: SARS-CoV-2-driven expansion was significantly weaker in crossreactive than monoreactive clones.

Of note for this clone: No antigen is known for it.

The protocol was immunoSEQ multiplex PCR, while the TCRdb copy is restricted to in-frame clones and leaves out a portion. The table shows around 15,000 clones, with 79% occurring only once. Unexposed donor CD4+ T cells date from about 2011-2018, before the COVID-19 pandemic. After around nine days of culture, CD4+ T cells were isolated. Unexposed-donor CD4+ T cells were probed with SARS-CoV-2 S/N and four cold-coronavirus spikes, cells permitting. On days 3 and 7, cultures got half fresh IL-2 medium. The sample consisted of CD4+ T cells from PBMCs, cultured in vitro. The receptor was isolated from a human donor in good health.

In DNA, the CDR3 is TGCGCCAGCAGCCAAGATTACAGAAATAATTCACCCCTCCACTTT. Translating gives CASSQDYRNNSPLHF. This rearrangement joins TRBV4-3 to TRBJ1-6, with no clear D. The CDR3 totals 15 residues. CDR1 and CDR2 (germline): LGHNA, YSLEER. Trimming shortened V by 0 bases and J by 5 bases, and 8 bases separated the two germline ends.